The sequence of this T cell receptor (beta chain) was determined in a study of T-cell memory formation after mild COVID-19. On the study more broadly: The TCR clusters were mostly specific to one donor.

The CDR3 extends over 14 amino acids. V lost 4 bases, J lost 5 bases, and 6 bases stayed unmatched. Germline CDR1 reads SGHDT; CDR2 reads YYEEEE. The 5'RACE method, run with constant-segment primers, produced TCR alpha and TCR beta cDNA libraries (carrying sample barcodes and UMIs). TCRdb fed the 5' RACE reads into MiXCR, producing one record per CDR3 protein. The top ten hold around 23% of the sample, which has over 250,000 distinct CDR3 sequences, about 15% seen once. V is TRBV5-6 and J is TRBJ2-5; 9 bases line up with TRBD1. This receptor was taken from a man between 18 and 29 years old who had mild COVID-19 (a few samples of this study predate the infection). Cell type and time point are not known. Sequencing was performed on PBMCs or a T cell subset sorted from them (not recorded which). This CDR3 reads CASSPRTGDETQYF. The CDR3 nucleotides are TGTGCCAGCAGCCCTAGGACAGGGGATGAGACCCAGTACTTC.